Each of the 3 T cell receptor beta chains below was sequenced from the same sample in a study of blood T cell repertoires in COVID-19. Produced via immunoSEQ multiplex PCR; TCRdb's table is partial and in-frame only. In the table there are 200,000 to 250,000 clones, about nine tenths of which are singletons. Sequencing used peripheral blood. All receptors come from a man older than 75 with acute or convalescent COVID-19.

The V and J genes are TRBV7-9 and TRBJ2-7; a weak D match, TRBD1 (6 bases). CDR3 length equals 12 residues. CDR1 and CDR2 (germline): SEHNR, FQNEAQ (reference sequence). Trimming cost V 5 bases and J 7 bases, with 12 bases left between them. The CDR3 nucleotides read TGTGCCAGCAGCCCCCGGCAGGGGGAGCAGTACTTC. The encoded protein is CASSPRQGEQYF.

This chain links TRBV14 with TRBJ1-2; 10 bases map to TRBD1. V shed 4 bases, J shed 7 bases, and the junction held 9 bases outside the gene matches. CDR3 size: 15 residues. Per the germline V gene, CDR1 is SGHDN and CDR2 is FVKESK. This CDR3 is CASSPGQGKIGGYTF. Here the CDR3 DNA reads TGTGCCAGCAGCCCGGGACAGGGGAAGATAGGTGGCTACACCTTC.

The CDR3 DNA reads as TGCGCCAGCAGCTTGGATGGTAGCGGGAGGGCCAGGGAGCAGTTCTTC. It is translated as CASSLDGSGRAREQFF. This chain links TRBV5-1 with TRBJ2-1; the match to TRBD2 covers 11 bases. Germline assignment: CDR1 SGHRS and CDR2 YFSETQ. This CDR3 is built from 16 residues. Trimming took 0 bases from V and 10 from J; bases not matched to a gene: 9.